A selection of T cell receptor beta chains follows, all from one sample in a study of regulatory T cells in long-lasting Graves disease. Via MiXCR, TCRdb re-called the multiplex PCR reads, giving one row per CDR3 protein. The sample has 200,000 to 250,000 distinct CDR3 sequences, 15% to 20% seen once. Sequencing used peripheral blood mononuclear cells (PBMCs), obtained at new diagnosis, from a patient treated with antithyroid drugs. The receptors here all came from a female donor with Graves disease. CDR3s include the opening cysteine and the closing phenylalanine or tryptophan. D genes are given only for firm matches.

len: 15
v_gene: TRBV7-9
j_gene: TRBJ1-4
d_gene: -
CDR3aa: CASSLIGSLNEKLFF

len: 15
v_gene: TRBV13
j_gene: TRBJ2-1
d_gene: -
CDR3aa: CASSLRTPSKNEQFF

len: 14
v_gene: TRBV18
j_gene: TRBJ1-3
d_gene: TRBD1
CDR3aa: CASSRQGSGNTIYF

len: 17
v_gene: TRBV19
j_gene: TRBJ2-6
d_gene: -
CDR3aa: CASSRWLSSSGANVLTF

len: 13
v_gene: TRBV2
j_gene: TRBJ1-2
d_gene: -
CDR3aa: CASSEQGDYGYTF

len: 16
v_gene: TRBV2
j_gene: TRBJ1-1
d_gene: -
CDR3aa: CASSGGTLGVNTEAFF

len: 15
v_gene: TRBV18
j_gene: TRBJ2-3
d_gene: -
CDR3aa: CASSPLGLSTDTQYF

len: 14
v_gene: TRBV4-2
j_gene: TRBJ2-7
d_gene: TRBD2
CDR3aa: CASSPVAGTHEQYF

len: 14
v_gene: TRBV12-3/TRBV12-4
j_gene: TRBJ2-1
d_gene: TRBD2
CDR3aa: CASSLIGTTLEQFF

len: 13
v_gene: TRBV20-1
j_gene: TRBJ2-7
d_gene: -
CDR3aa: CSASNRVSYEQYF

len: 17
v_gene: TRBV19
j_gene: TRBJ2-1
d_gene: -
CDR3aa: CASSPPDTAGSYNEQFF

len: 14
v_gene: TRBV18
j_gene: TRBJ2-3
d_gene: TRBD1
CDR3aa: CASSPGTGADTQYF

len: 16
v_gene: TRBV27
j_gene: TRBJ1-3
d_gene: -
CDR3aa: CASSAGPPSSGNTIYF

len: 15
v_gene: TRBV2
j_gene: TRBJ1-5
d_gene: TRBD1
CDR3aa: CASSGDRGRDQPQHF

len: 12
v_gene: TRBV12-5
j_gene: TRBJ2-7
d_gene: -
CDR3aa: CASGLARGEQYF

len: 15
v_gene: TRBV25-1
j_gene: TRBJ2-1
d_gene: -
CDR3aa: CASSEVGPAYNEQFF

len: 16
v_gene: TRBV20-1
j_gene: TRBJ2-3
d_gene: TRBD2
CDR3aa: CSANPGLAHLTDTQYF